This T cell receptor beta chain is drawn from a study of blood T cells in healthy people across ages. A J-beta primer mix and a sample-barcoded 5' primer were used in a second PCR of roughly 6 to 11 cycles. TCRdb called the 5' RACE reads again in MiXCR, with one record for every CDR3 protein. In the table there are around 1,900,000 distinct CDR3 sequences, more than 35% of which are singletons. This clonotype has just a few counts. Germline CDR1 and CDR2: SGHVS and FQNEAQ. This CDR3 is 12 amino acids long. The V end lost 5 bases, the J end lost 5 bases, and 10 bases lay between the germline ends. This clonotype was obtained from a human donor in good health. This rearrangement joins TRBV7-8 to TRBJ2-7; D gene uncertain. Sequenced input: blood. Here the CDR3 DNA reads TGTGCCAGCAGCCCCGTGTTTGACGAGCAGTACTTC. It codes for CASSPVFDEQYF. Variable domain in full (rest from reference TRBV7-8 and TRBJ2-7): GAGVSQSPRYKVAKRGQDVALRCDPISGHVSLFWYQQALGQGPEFLTYFQNEAQLDKSGLPSDRFFAERPEGSVSTLKIQRTQQEDSAVYLCASSPVFDEQYFGPGTRLTVT.